This TCR beta chain was identified during a study of CD8 T cells in Susac syndrome. An input of about 0.5 to 1 ug of RNA was subjected to reverse transcription using random hexamers. Coverage of TCR beta CDR3 amplification by immunoSEQ multiplex PCR extended to 54 Vbeta and 13 Jbeta. One entry per CDR3 protein results from TCRdb running MiXCR on the immunoSEQ multiplex PCR reads. The sample holds around 150,000 distinct CDR3 sequences; 85% to 95% are singletons and the top ten take under 0.2%. The sample was CD8+ T cells from PBMCs. The TCR sequence derives from a human donor with Susac syndrome.

DNA for the CDR3: TGTGCCAGCAGTTCTGGCAACGAGCAGTACTTC. Protein: CASSSGNEQYF. The rearrangement links TRBV27 to TRBJ2-7; D remains ambiguous. The CDR3 runs 11 residues. The V and J ends lost 4 bases and 5 bases respectively, with 6 bases between them. Germline assignment: CDR1 MNHEY and CDR2 SMNVEV (reference sequence).